This T cell receptor (beta chain) comes out of a study of beta chain features in type 1 diabetes. With regard to this clone: Antigen specificity is unknown.

Points from the study as a whole: Type 1 diabetes patients had TCRB CDR3s that were shorter (moderately but significantly so) in all four CD4+ subsets.

The V end lost 8 bases, the J end lost 8 bases, and 9 bases lay between the germline ends. Per germline, CDR1 GTSNPN and CDR2 SVGIG (reference sequence). The CDR3 runs to 10 residues. Expressed TCRB transcripts were sequenced because the isolated RNA had all been reverse transcribed beforehand. TCRdb's copy holds only in-frame clones and misses some; the assay was immunoSEQ multiplex PCR. The sample contains 200,000 to 250,000 clones, roughly 17% of which appear only once. This receptor was identified in a man in his thirties or forties with type 1 diabetes. Sequenced input: naive CD4+ T cells from blood. This rearrangement joins TRBV30 to TRBJ1-4; D ambiguous. The CDR3 here is CAHGGEKLFF. CDR3 sequence (DNA): TGTGCCCACGGAGGAGAAAAACTGTTTTTT.